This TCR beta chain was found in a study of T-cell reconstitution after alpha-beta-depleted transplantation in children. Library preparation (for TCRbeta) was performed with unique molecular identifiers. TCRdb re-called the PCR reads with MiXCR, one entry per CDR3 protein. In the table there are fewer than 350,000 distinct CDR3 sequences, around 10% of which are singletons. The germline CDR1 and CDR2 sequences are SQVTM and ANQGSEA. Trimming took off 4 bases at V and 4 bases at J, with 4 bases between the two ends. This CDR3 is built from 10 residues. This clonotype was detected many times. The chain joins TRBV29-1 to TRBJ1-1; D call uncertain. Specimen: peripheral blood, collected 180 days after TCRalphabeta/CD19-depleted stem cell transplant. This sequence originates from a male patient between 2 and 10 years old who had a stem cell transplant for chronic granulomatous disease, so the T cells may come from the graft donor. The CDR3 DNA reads TGCAGCGTTGTTACCACTGAAGCTTTCTTT. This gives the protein CSVVTTEAFF.